This T cell receptor (beta chain) was identified in a study of OX40 agonist ivuxolimab in advanced cancers. On this clone: Its target is unknown.

Germline lookup yields CDR1 SGHRS and CDR2 YFSETQ. This CDR3 region has 15 residues. The V gene lost 4 bases and the J gene lost 5 bases, with 16 bases spanning the gap. Whole-study findings and limits: Doses of 0.1 to 3.0 mg/kg were accompanied by clonal expansion of CD4+ and CD8+ blood T cells by week 6.

This table comes from immunoSEQ multiplex PCR, and its TCRdb copy is limited to in-frame clones, with some not included. The table records tens of thousands of clones, about 90% of them present only once. Sequencing was performed on CD4+ or CD8+ T cells sorted from blood, taken in a trial of the OX40 agonist ivuxolimab. The TCR comes from an adult with an advanced solid tumor such as melanoma, head and neck, liver or kidney cancer. V gene TRBV5-1 combines with J gene TRBJ2-1; a possible D gene is TRBD2 (5 bases). CDR3 sequence: CASSRSGQDHNEQFF. The CDR3 nucleotides are TGCGCCAGCAGCCGAAGCGGTCAAGACCACAATGAGCAGTTCTTC.